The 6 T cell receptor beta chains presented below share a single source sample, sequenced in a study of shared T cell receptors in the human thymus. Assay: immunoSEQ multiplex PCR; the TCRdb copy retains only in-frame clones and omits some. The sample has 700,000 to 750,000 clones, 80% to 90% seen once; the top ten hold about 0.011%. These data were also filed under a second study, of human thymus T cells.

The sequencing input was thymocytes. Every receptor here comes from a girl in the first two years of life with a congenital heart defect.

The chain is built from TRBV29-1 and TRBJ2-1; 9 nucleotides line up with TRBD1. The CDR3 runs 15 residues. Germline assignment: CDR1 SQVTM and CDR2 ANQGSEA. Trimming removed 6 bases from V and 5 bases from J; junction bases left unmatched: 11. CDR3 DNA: TGCAGCGTGGGAAGGTACAGGGGGCTAAACAATGAGCAGTTCTTC. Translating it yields CSVGRYRGLNNEQFF.

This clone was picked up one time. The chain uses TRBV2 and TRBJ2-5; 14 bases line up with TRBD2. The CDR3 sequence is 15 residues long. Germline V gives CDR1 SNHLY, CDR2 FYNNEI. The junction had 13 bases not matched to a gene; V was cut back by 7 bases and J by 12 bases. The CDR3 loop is CASTGLAGGPDREYF. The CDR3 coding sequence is TGTGCCAGCACCGGACTAGCGGGGGGCCCCGATCGGGAGTACTTC.

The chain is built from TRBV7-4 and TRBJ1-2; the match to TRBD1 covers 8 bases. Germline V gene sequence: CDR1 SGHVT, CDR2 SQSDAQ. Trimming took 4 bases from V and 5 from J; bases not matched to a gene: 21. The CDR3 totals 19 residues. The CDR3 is CASSSLSPERIGTGYGYTF. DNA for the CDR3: TGTGCCAGCAGCTCATTATCCCCAGAGAGAATCGGGACAGGATATGGCTACACCTTC.

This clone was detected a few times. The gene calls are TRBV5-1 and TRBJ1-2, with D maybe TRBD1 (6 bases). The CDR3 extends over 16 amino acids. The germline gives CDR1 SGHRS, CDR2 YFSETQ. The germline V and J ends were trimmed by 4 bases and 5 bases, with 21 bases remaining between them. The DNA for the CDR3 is TGCGCCAGCAGCCCGACCACGGACAGAAACAAATATGGCTACACCTTC. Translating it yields CASSPTTDRNKYGYTF.

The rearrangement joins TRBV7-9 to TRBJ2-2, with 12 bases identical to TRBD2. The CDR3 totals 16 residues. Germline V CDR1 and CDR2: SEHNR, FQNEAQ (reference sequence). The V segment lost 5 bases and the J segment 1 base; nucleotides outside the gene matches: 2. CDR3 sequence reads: CASSPGLAGNTGELFF. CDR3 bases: TGTGCCAGCAGCCCGGGACTAGCGGGGAACACCGGGGAGCTGTTTTTT.

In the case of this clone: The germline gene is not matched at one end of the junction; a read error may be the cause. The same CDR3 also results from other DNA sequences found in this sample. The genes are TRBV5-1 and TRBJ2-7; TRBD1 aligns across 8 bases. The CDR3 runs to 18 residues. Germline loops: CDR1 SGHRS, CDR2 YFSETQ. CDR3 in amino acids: CASSLASKDREWSYEQYF. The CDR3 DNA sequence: TGCGCCAGCAGCTTGGCCAGTAAGGACAGGGAATGGTCCTACGAGCAGTACTTT.